Presented here are 10 T cell receptor beta chains from one specimen sequenced in a study of T-cell memory formation after mild COVID-19. MiXCR, run by TCRdb on the 5' RACE reads, gives a single entry per CDR3 protein. The table has approximately 340,000 distinct CDR3 sequences, about a sixth seen once. Sequencing was carried out using PBMCs or a T cell subset sorted from them (not recorded which). The source of these receptors is a man aged 18 to 35 who had mild COVID-19 (a few samples of this study predate the infection). Cell type and time point are not known.

This clonotype has more than one count but fewer than ten. The chain carries TRBV2 and TRBJ2-7, with D perhaps given as TRBD1 or TRBD2 (5 bases each). The ends were cut back, 3 bases at V and 9 bases at J, with 18 bases in the middle. CDR3 length: 14 residues. Per germline, CDR1 SNHLY and CDR2 FYNNEI. This CDR3 reads CASSDRVYTGGQYF. The CDR3 DNA is TGTGCCAGCAGTGACAGGGTCTATACCGGAGGGCAGTACTTC. Full variable domain (outside the CDR3, taken from reference TRBV2 and TRBJ2-7): EPEVTQTPSHQVTQMGQEVILRCVPISNHLYFYWYRQILGQKVEFLVSFYNNEISEKSEIFDDQFSVERPDGSNFTLKIRSTKLEDSAMYFCASSDRVYTGGQYFGPGTRLTVT.

The chain has TRBV20-1 and TRBJ1-1; 7 bases are shared with TRBD1. Germline V gene lookup returns CDR1 DFQATT and CDR2 SNEGSKA (reference sequence). The CDR3 totals 13 residues. V was clipped by 5 bases and J by 6 bases; unmatched bases: 9. The CDR3 region is CSARPDRLAEAFF. CDR3 coding DNA: TGCAGTGCTCGACCGGACAGGTTAGCTGAAGCTTTCTTT.

Note on this clonotype: A much larger clone sits a single nucleotide away, making a read error possible. The rearrangement uses TRBV5-1 and TRBJ2-1; 14 nucleotides align to TRBD2. The CDR3 length is 15 residues. Per germline, CDR1 SGHRS and CDR2 YFSETQ. CDR3 protein: CASSYGTSGGPEPFF. The CDR3 DNA is TGCGCCAGCAGTTATGGGACTAGCGGGGGTCCTGAGCCGTTCTTC.

V usage is TRBV25-1 and J usage is TRBJ2-2; 7 nucleotides line up with TRBD2. The germline gives CDR1 MGHDK, CDR2 SYGVNS. V lost 4 bases, J lost 6 bases, and 8 bases stayed unmatched. The CDR3 spans 15 residues. CDR3 bases: TGTGCCAGCAGTGTGACAACTAGCGTCGCCGGGGAGCTGTTTTTT. It specifies CASSVTTSVAGELFF. Full variable domain (remainder filled in from reference TRBV25-1 and TRBJ2-2): EADIYQTPRYLVIGTGKKITLECSQTMGHDKMYWYQQDPGMELHLIHYSYGVNSTEKGDLSSESTVSRIRTEHFPLTLESARPSHTSQYLCASSVTTSVAGELFFGEGSRLTVL.

At least ten counts were recorded for this clonotype. CDR3 in amino acids: CASSARDRGATNEKLFF. As DNA, the CDR3 is TGTGCCAGCAGTGCCCGGGACAGGGGTGCAACTAATGAAAAACTGTTTTTT. The chain joins TRBV6-6 to TRBJ1-4; 10 nucleotides align to TRBD1. Germline CDR1 MNHNY, CDR2 SVGAGI (reference sequence). This CDR3 spans 17 amino acids. V lost 5 bases, J lost 0 bases, and 6 bases stayed unmatched.

As concerns this clonotype: This may come from a read error, since a much larger clone is one base off. The V and J genes are TRBV5-1 and TRBJ2-7; D remains ambiguous. Germline loops: CDR1 SGHRS, CDR2 YFSETQ. The CDR3 is 15 residues long. V lost 3 bases, J lost 5 bases, and 18 bases lay in between. For the CDR3, the DNA is TGCGCCAGCAGCTCCCAACTTTCCCCCCCCAACGAGCAGTACTTC. This translates into CASSSQLSPPNEQYF. Filled out from reference TRBV5-1 and TRBJ2-7, the complete variable domain reads KAGVTQTPRYLIKTRGQQVTLSCSPISGHRSVSWYQQTPGQGLQFLFEYFSETQRNKGNFPGRFSGRQFSNSRSEMNVSTLELGDSALYLCASSSQLSPPNEQYFGPGTRLTVT.

The rearrangement joins TRBV3-1 to TRBJ2-1, with 10 bases that match TRBD2. J lost 10 bases, V lost 3 bases, and 3 bases had no gene match. There are 13 residues in the CDR3. Germline V gene data show CDR1 as LGHDT and CDR2 as YNNKEL (reference sequence). This CDR3 is CASSQELAGEQFF. In DNA form, the CDR3 reads TGTGCCAGCAGCCAGGAACTAGCGGGGGAGCAGTTCTTC.

The chain employs TRBV19 and TRBJ2-5; D is undetermined. The CDR3 is 14 residues long. CDR1 is LNHDA and CDR2 is SQIVND in the germline V gene (reference sequence). Between the trimmed V and J ends, which lost 0 bases and 2 bases, there was a span of 7 bases. In DNA form, the CDR3 reads TGTGCCAGTAGTATAGAAGGGCATCAAGAGACCCAGTACTTC. Translation: CASSIEGHQETQYF.

The J gene is TRBJ2-5, the V gene TRBV7-2; 9 bases are shared with TRBD1. V lost 5 bases to trimming and J lost 13 bases; unmatched junction nucleotides: 17. Germline values: CDR1 SGHTA, CDR2 FQGNSA. This CDR3 spans 15 amino acids. CDR3 amino acids: CASSRKSTGQGPPYF. The CDR3 bases are TGTGCCAGCAGCCGGAAGAGCACGGGACAGGGTCCCCCGTACTTC.

This clonotype was seen a handful of times. The rearrangement joins TRBV12-3 or TRBV12-4 to TRBJ1-6, with D maybe TRBD1 (5 bases). V was clipped by 6 bases and J by 8 bases, with 17 bases between them. This CDR3 is 15 amino acids long. CDR3 in DNA: TGTGCCAGCAGCTTCTCTGGGGGGAAGGATTCACCCCTCCACTTT. Its translation: CASSFSGGKDSPLHF.